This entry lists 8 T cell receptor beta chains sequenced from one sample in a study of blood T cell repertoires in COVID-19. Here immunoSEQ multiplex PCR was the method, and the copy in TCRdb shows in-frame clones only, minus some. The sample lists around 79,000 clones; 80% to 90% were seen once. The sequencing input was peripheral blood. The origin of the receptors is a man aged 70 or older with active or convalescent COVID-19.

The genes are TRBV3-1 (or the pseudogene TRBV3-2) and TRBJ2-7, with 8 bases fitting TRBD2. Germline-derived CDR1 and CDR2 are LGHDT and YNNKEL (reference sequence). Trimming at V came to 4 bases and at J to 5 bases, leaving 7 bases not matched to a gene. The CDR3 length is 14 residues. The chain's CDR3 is CASSRWTSSDEQYF. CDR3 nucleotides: TGTGCCAGCAGCCGCTGGACTAGCTCGGACGAGCAGTACTTC.

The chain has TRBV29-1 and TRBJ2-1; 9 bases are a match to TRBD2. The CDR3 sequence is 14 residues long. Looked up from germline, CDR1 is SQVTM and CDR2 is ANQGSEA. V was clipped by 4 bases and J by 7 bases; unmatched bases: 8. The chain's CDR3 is CSVGGSSGANEQFF. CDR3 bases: TGCAGCGTTGGGGGGTCTAGCGGGGCGAATGAGCAGTTCTTC.

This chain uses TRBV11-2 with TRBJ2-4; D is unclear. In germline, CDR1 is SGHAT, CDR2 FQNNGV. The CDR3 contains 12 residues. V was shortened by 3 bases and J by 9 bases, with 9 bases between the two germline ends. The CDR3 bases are TGTGCCAGCAGCTTGTCCGAGAGCATTCAGTACTTC. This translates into CASSLSESIQYF.

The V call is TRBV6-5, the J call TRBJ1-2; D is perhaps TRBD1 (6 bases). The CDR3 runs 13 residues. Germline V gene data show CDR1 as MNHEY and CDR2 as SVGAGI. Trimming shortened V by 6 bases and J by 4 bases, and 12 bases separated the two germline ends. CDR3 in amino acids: CASRPTGFYGYTF. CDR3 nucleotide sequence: TGTGCCAGCAGGCCTACAGGGTTCTATGGCTACACCTTC.

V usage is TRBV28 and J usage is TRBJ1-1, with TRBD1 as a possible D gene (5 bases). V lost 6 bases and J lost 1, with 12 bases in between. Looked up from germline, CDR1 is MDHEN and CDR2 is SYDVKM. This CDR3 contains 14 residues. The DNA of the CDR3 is TGTGCCAGCAGCCCCTGGACACAGAACACTGAAGCTTTCTTT. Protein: CASSPWTQNTEAFF.

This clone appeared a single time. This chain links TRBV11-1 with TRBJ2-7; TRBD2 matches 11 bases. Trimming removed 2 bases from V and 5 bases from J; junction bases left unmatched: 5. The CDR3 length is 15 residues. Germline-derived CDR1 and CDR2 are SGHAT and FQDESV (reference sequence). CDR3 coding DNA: TGTGCCAGCAGCTTAATACTAGCGGGAGAACACGAGCAGTACTTC. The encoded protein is CASSLILAGEHEQYF.

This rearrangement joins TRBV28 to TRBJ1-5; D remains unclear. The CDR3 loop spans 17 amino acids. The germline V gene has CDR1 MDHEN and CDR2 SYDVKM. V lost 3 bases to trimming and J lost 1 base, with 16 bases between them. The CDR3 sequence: CASSLRVWVRSNQPQHF. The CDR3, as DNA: TGTGCCAGCAGTTTGCGGGTGTGGGTGAGGAGCAATCAGCCCCAGCATTTT.

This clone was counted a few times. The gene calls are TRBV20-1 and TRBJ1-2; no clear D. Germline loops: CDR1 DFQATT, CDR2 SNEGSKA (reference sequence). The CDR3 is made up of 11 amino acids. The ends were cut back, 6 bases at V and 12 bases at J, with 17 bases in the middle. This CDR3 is CSAPREVRDTF. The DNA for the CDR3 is TGCAGTGCCCCTCGGGAGGTGCGAGACACCTTC.